This TCR beta chain was captured by sequencing in a study of siplizumab effects on memory and regulatory T cells. Assayed TCR templates numbered about 10^5 for each sample. Sequencing was performed with immunoSEQ multiplex PCR; in TCRdb, only in-frame clones are kept and a portion is missing. Counted here are 100,000 or so clones, about 92% occurring once; the ten biggest clones make up around 0.68%. A remark on this clone: The antigen remains undetermined.

CDR1 SGHDT and CDR2 YYEEEE come from the germline V gene. After removal of 3 bases from V and 1 base from J, the junction contained 4 bases not matched to a gene. This CDR3 has 15 amino acids. Study-wide results and limits: Siplizumab significantly reduced alloreactive sequences traceable to unstimulated CD4+ memory cells. The alloresponse seemed to draw substantially on naive T cells, which appeared more diverse than memory cells. Mappable alloreactive CD4+ clones averaged approximately 62% Treg-derived with siplizumab versus 26.9% in controls.

This chain connects TRBV5-6 to TRBJ2-3, with 8 positions matching TRBD2. The source is a human donor in good health. Source material: Tregs sorted from blood. The CDR3 region has the DNA TGTGCCAGCAGCTCTAGCGGGCCCCGCACAGATACGCAGTATTTT. Amino acids: CASSSSGPRTDTQYF.